The rows below give T cell receptor beta chains drawn from one sample of a study of CD8 T cells in ankylosing spondylitis. TCRdb passed the 5' RACE reads through MiXCR, listing each CDR3 protein once. The data show about 700,000 distinct CDR3 sequences, 19% seen once. The sequenced material came from blood, either unsorted or a sorted T cell fraction (not recorded which). The receptors originated from a male donor with ankylosing spondylitis. The CDR3 runs from the conserved cysteine through the conserved F or W. A D gene is named only where the DNA matches it firmly. Size values are once, few and many counts, or a class for expanded clones, and some rows have none.

clone_size j_call v_call d_call cdr3_aa cdr3_nt
- TRBJ2-3 TRBV7-2 TRBD2 CASSLVRLAGGADTQYF TGTGCCAGCAGCTTAGTGCGGCTAGCGGGAGGCGCAGATACGCAGTATTTT
- TRBJ2-3 TRBV5-1 TRBD2 CASSLEGGGTSTDTQYF TGCGCCAGCAGCTTGGAAGGCGGGGGGACTAGCACAGATACGCAGTATTTT
few TRBJ2-2 TRBV3-1 - CASSKNSGTNTGELFF TGTGCCAGCAGCAAGAATTCCGGGACTAACACCGGGGAGCTGTTTTTT
few TRBJ2-1 TRBV12-3/TRBV12-4 TRBD2 CASSGRDRGGLAGDYNEQFF TGTGCCAGCAGTGGCCGTGACAGGGGGGGACTAGCGGGAGACTACAATGAGCAGTTCTTC
- TRBJ2-1 TRBV29-1 - CSVFGLREQFF TGCAGCGTCTTTGGACTGCGTGAGCAGTTCTTC
- TRBJ2-1 TRBV27 - CASSHSGASYNEQFF TGTGCCAGCAGTCACAGCGGAGCATCCTACAATGAGCAGTTCTTC
- TRBJ2-2 TRBV12-3/TRBV12-4 TRBD2 CASSFLRGRGTGELFF TGTGCCAGCAGTTTTCTTCGCGGGAGGGGGACCGGGGAGCTGTTTTTT
few TRBJ2-2 TRBV4-2 TRBD2 CASSQAPSGRAAGELFF TGTGCCAGCAGCCAAGCCCCTAGCGGGAGGGCCGCCGGGGAGCTGTTTTTT
few TRBJ2-1 TRBV5-1 TRBD2 CASSLSEGGNNEQFF TGCGCCAGCAGCTTGTCTGAGGGAGGGAACAATGAGCAGTTCTTC
- TRBJ1-5 TRBV6-5 - CASSYSGQSNQPQHF TGTGCCAGCAGTTACTCGGGACAATCAAATCAGCCCCAGCATTTT
- TRBJ1-1 TRBV7-9 - CASSPSPVGTEAFF TGTGCCAGCAGCCCCTCGCCCGTGGGCACTGAAGCTTTCTTT
few TRBJ2-1 TRBV9 - CASSVPGLYNEQFF TGTGCCAGCAGCGTACCGGGCCTCTACAATGAGCAGTTCTTC
few TRBJ1-2 TRBV15 - CATSRVQGSFGYTF TGTGCCACCAGCAGAGTACAGGGATCATTTGGCTACACCTTC
- TRBJ1-1 TRBV29-1 - CSVDWWGNTEAFF TGCAGCGTTGATTGGTGGGGGAACACTGAAGCTTTCTTT
- TRBJ1-5 TRBV6-1 - CASSEARVQPQHF TGTGCCAGCAGTGAAGCCCGGGTCCAGCCCCAGCATTTT
- TRBJ2-7 TRBV7-9 - CASSSGTLTYEQYF TGTGCCAGCAGCTCGGGGACACTCACCTACGAGCAGTACTTC
- TRBJ2-1 TRBV30 TRBD2 CAWSVLFLASGGRNNEQFF TGTGCCTGGAGTGTACTATTTCTGGCTAGCGGGGGGAGGAACAATGAGCAGTTCTTC
- TRBJ2-7 TRBV10-3 - CAIRAGQSYEQYF TGTGCCATCAGGGCCGGACAGTCCTACGAGCAGTACTTC
few TRBJ1-1 TRBV7-9 - CASSLEGAGDTEAFF TGTGCCAGCAGCTTAGAAGGGGCGGGGGACACTGAAGCTTTCTTT
few TRBJ2-5 TRBV5-1 TRBD1 CASSNYRGETQYF TGCGCCAGCAGCAATTACAGGGGAGAGACCCAGTACTTC
many TRBJ2-2 TRBV24-1 - CATRTANTGELFF TGTGCCACCAGGACAGCGAACACCGGGGAGCTGTTTTTT
- TRBJ1-2 TRBV5-1 - CASSLEGGGYTF TGCGCCAGCAGCTTGGAAGGTGGTGGCTACACCTTC
- TRBJ2-7 TRBV7-9 - CASSPRPSTGDYEQYF TGTGCCAGCAGCCCCCGGCCTAGCACCGGGGACTACGAGCAGTACTTC
- TRBJ1-1 TRBV5-1 TRBD1 CASSWDRPTEAFF TGCGCCAGCAGCTGGGACAGGCCCACTGAAGCTTTCTTT
- TRBJ2-3 TRBV27 - CASSKQTGSDTQYF TGTGCCAGCAGTAAACAGACTGGCTCAGATACGCAGTATTTT
- TRBJ2-3 TRBV7-6 - CASSLAQLPARGTQYF TGTGCCAGCAGCTTAGCCCAGCTCCCAGCGAGGGGTACGCAGTATTTT
- TRBJ1-1 TRBV3-1 - CASSQVTGNTEAFF TGTGCCAGCAGCCAAGTTACGGGGAACACTGAAGCTTTCTTT
few TRBJ2-5 TRBV9 TRBD1 CASSTRTGEGETQYF TGTGCCAGCAGCACCCGGACAGGAGAAGGGGAGACCCAGTACTTC
many TRBJ1-1 TRBV4-3 - CASSRGRELHEAFF TGCGCCAGCAGCCGAGGACGCGAGTTACATGAAGCTTTCTTT
few TRBJ2-1 TRBV6-6 - CASQPGQTEQFF TGTGCCAGCCAACCCGGTCAAACCGAGCAGTTCTTC
- TRBJ2-7 TRBV5-1 - CASSLATGETYEQYF TGCGCCAGCAGCTTGGCCACGGGTGAAACCTACGAGCAGTACTTC
few TRBJ2-5 TRBV18 - CASSPGQPGETQYF TGTGCCAGCTCACCGGGACAACCTGGGGAGACCCAGTACTTC
few TRBJ2-7 TRBV14 TRBD2 CASSRTGLANYEQYF TGTGCCAGCAGCCGGACGGGACTAGCGAACTACGAGCAGTACTTC
many TRBJ1-5 TRBV27 - CASSIGQFNQPQHF TGTGCCAGCAGTATCGGACAGTTCAATCAGCCCCAGCATTTT
- TRBJ2-7 TRBV5-6 - CASSLDPSSSYEQYF TGTGCCAGCAGCTTGGACCCCTCCAGCTCCTACGAGCAGTACTTC
few TRBJ1-3 TRBV10-3 TRBD1 CAITSGQGLSGNTIYF TGTGCCATCACCTCGGGACAGGGCCTCTCTGGAAACACCATATATTTT
- TRBJ1-2 TRBV27 - CASSLSGNAYGYTF TGTGCCAGCAGTTTATCGGGAAACGCCTATGGCTACACCTTC
- TRBJ2-3 TRBV27 - CASSPASISTDTQYF TGTGCCAGCAGTCCGGCCTCTATTAGCACAGATACGCAGTATTTT
few TRBJ1-5 TRBV7-8 - CASSLVVYPNQPQHF TGTGCCAGCAGCTTAGTCGTATATCCCAATCAGCCCCAGCATTTT
many TRBJ1-4 TRBV4-1 TRBD1 CASSQPGTGSEKLFF TGCGCCAGCAGCCAGCCCGGGACAGGGAGTGAAAAACTGTTTTTT
few TRBJ1-1 TRBV12-3/TRBV12-4 - CASSLKGGGTEAFF TGTGCCAGCAGTTTAAAGGGGGGGGGCACTGAAGCTTTCTTT
- TRBJ1-6 TRBV5-1 - CASSLGREGSPLHF TGCGCCAGCAGCTTGGGACGCGAGGGTTCACCCCTCCACTTT